The present T cell receptor beta chain was sequenced within a study of blood T cell repertoires in COVID-19. Sequencing was performed with immunoSEQ multiplex PCR; in TCRdb, only in-frame clones are kept and a portion is missing. The sample lists some 700,000 clones, more than 80% occurring once. The receptor was isolated from a woman between 18 and 29 years old with acute or convalescent COVID-19. The sequenced sample consisted of peripheral blood.

The CDR3 DNA reads as TGTGCCAGCAACGAGGAGCTGGCAGGGGGTGGGAACGAGCAGTACTTC. This codes for CASNEELAGGGNEQYF. The chain combines TRBV2 with TRBJ2-7, with 7 nucleotides matching TRBD1. This CDR3 spans 16 amino acids. Per the germline V gene, CDR1 is SNHLY and CDR2 is FYNNEI. The V gene end was trimmed by 7 bases and the J gene end by 5 bases; junction bases not matched to a gene: 17.